This entry features one TCR beta chain sequence. Participants were placed into cohorts based on the clinical history they reported. Deletions cut 5 bases from V and 1 base from J, with 8 bases between. CDR1 and CDR2 from the germline V gene are SGHTA and FQGNSA. There are 13 residues in the CDR3. The data derive from a study of blood T cell repertoires in COVID-19. Produced via immunoSEQ multiplex PCR; TCRdb's table is partial and in-frame only. There are roughly 350,000 clones in the sample; roughly 90% occur only once, and less than 20% lies in the top ten. This clonotype was obtained from a woman younger than 45 who had recovered from COVID-19. V is TRBV7-2 and J is TRBJ1-2; the D is unclear. Sequenced sample: PBMCs or T cells enriched from blood (not recorded which). The CDR3 DNA follows: TGTGCCAGCAGCAAGACTAGTAACTATGGCTACACCTTC. Its protein is CASSKTSNYGYTF.